Described below is a single TCR beta chain sequence and its context. These data originate in a study of T cell changes during pregnancy in multiple sclerosis. Generated by immunoSEQ multiplex PCR, the TCRdb table keeps only in-frame clones and is missing some. The sample carries approximately 37,000 clones, around 94% recorded once. Trimming removed 3 bases from V and 9 bases from J, with 15 bases in between. The CDR3 contains 14 residues. Per the germline V gene, CDR1 is MGHRA and CDR2 is YSYEKL. The specimen was peripheral blood, collected in the third trimester of pregnancy. The sequence was collected from a female donor with multiple sclerosis, enrolled in a pregnancy study. The V and J genes are TRBV4-1 and TRBJ2-1, with a possible D match to TRBD1 (6 bases). The CDR3 here is CASSHEVRTAEQFF. CDR3 nucleotides: TGCGCCAGCAGCCATGAAGTTCGGACAGCTGAGCAGTTCTTC.